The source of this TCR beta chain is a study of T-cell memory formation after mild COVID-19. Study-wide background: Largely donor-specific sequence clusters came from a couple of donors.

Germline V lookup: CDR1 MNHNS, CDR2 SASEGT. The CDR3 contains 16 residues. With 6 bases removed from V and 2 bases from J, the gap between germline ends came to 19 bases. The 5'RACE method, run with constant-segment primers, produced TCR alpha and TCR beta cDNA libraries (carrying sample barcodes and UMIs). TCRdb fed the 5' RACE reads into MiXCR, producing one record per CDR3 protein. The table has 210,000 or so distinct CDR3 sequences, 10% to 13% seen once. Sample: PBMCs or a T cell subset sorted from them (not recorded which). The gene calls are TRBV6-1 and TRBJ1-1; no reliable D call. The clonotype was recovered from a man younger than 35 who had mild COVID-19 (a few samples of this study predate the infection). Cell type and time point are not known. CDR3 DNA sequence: TGTGCCAGCAGCCCCGGGAGGTTCGTGTTAAACACTGAAGCTTTCTTT. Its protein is CASSPGRFVLNTEAFF.